This T cell receptor (beta chain) was retrieved from a study of Tregs in tolerant kidney transplant recipients (dated by TCRdb to between 2017 and 2020). For context, the study as a whole: Before combined kidney and bone marrow transplantation, this study identified donor-specific regulatory T cells using TCRbeta sequencing and then followed those same cells after transplant. In a few healthy controls, several methods of expanding Tregs specific for an allogeneic donor were compared by TCRbeta repertoire sequencing. Paper-wide results and their limitations: Biological reproducibility was not examined directly, but technical replication error appeared to be minimal. The most biologically relevant and donor-specific TCRbeta repertoire appeared to be identified by expanding Tregs with activated donor B cells. The study was constrained by small patient numbers, and validation of the findings is required in larger populations and under other immunosuppression protocols.

Thawed PBMCs were FACS-sorted into unstimulated Tregs (CD4+CD25+CD127-), CD4+ non-Tregs (CD4+CD25-), CD4 cells and CD8 cells. Healthy control blood came either as purchased buffy coats or from healthy volunteers. Healthy control blood was processed by Ficoll density gradient to PBMCs and cryopreserved; patient PBMCs were collected before and after transplant. Genomic DNA was extracted from sorted cells with the QIAGEN DNeasy Blood and Tissue Kit for TCRbeta CDR3 sequencing. Through immunoSEQ, high-throughput TCRbeta CDR3 sequencing was done commercially, including PCR amplification with internal controls and bias correction. The authors' analysis ran thus. Unique productive TCRbeta sequences were defined by CDR3 nucleotide sequence where primers matched, otherwise by CDR3 amino acid sequence with Vbeta and Jbeta genes. To correct for sorting error, sequences found in more than one sorted population at a frequency ratio of 2:1 or less were discarded, and the remaining shared sequences were assigned to the population with the higher frequency. A sequence counted as donor-reactive if, in CFSE-low cells, the sequence had a frequency of at least 0.01% and was expanded at least 5-fold compared with unstimulated cells. Repertoire divergence was quantified by Jensen-Shannon divergence calculated from the top 100 TCRbeta sequences ranked by frequency. When a sample had multiple sequencing runs, each run was corrected for sorting error separately and the runs were then pooled. In its TCRdb copy, this immuneACCESS table keeps in-frame sequences only and misses some clones. Where compared with another copy, unresolved V genes explain less than half of these, and the others have no known cause. From that table come the V and J calls and clone size; the DNA was used to work out D and trimming. This sample comprises under 300,000 clones, approximately 84% of them detected only once. Together, the top ten hold over 0.5% of the sample.

For this chain, trimming is 5 bases at the V end and 8 bases at the J end, and the number of junction bases without a gene match is 10. The CDR3 spans 15 residues, from the cysteine through the phenylalanine. Left in the record is the CDR3 DNA by itself, 45 bases read in frame from the first base. Taken from the germline V gene (reference sequence), the CDR1 and CDR2 loops are MNHEY and SMNVEV. Comments on this clone: Which antigen it targets is not known. Within one base of it there is no much larger clone, and no base qualities were kept.

The rearranged segments are TRBV27 and TRBJ1-2; 11 of the junction bases match TRBD1. This clonotype was sampled from a human donor in good health. Sequencing was performed on CD4+ T cells from blood. The base sequence is TGTGCCAGCAGTAACTACCGGGACAGGGGGTTCGGCTACACCTTC. This translates into CASSNYRDRGFGYTF.